The present T cell receptor beta chain was sequenced within a study of radiotherapy plus CTLA-4 blockade in lung cancer. Looking at the study overall: Disease control was achieved by over 30% of patients, and objective responses by 18%.

Sequencing was performed with immunoSEQ multiplex PCR; in TCRdb, only in-frame clones are kept and a portion is missing. The repertoire holds more than 55,000 clones, with approximately 80% as singletons. This CDR3 spans 15 amino acids. The V gene's germline CDR1 is MNHNS and CDR2 SASEGT. Losses at the gene ends were 7 bases for V and 6 bases for J; bases not matched to a gene: 10. This receptor was obtained from a human donor with non-small cell lung cancer whose response to radiotherapy plus ipilimumab could not be evaluated. V usage is TRBV6-1 and J usage is TRBJ2-3; 10 bases agree with TRBD2. The starting material was peripheral blood, obtained from a patient treated with radiotherapy plus ipilimumab. CDR3 sequence: CASTLLAGMPDTQYF. The CDR3 coding sequence is TGTGCCAGCACCCTACTAGCGGGGATGCCGGATACGCAGTATTTT.